This TCR beta chain was recovered during a study of blood T cell repertoires in COVID-19. This clone was recorded once. The table came from immunoSEQ multiplex PCR; TCRdb's copy has only in-frame clones and leaves some out. The sample has over 150,000 clones; 76% are singletons. The germline V gene encodes CDR1 SGHTA and CDR2 FQGNSA. CDR3 length equals 15 residues. V was shortened by 4 bases and J by 0 bases, with 9 bases between the two germline ends. This receptor was taken from an elderly woman with acute or convalescent COVID-19. The rearrangement joins TRBV7-2 to TRBJ2-2, with D possibly being TRBD1 (6 bases). Material for sequencing was peripheral blood. The CDR3 spells CASSYRETNTGELFF. For the CDR3, the DNA is TGTGCCAGCAGCTACAGGGAAACGAACACCGGGGAGCTGTTTTTT.